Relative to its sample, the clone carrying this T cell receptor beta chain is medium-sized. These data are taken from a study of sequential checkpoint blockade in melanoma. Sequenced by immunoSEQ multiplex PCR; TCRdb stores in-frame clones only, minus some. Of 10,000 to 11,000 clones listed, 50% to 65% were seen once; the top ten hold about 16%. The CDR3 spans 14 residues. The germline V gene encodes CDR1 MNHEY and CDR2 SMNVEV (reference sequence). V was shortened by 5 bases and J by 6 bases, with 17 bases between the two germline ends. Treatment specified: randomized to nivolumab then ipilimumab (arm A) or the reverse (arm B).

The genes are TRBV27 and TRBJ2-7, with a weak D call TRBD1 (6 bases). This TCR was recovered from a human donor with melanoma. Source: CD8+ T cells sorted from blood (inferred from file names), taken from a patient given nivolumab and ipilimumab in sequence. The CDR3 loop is CASSLGTLGAEQYF. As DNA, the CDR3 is TGTGCCAGCAGTCTCGGGACATTAGGAGCCGAGCAGTACTTC.